This TCR beta chain was profiled in a study of regulatory T cells in long-lasting Graves disease. General observations from the study: TRBV28, TRBJ1-2 and TRBJ2-5 were favored in persistent disease.

A note on this clonotype: Its antigen is undetermined.

Relying on iRepertoire HTBI primers and Arm-PCR of CDR3 regions, the team built TCR beta libraries. TCRdb called the multiplex PCR reads again in MiXCR, with one record for every CDR3 protein. The sample carries roughly 700,000 distinct CDR3 sequences, about 32% recorded once. Stated time point: persistent/refractory GD, antithyroid drugs over 5 years with positive TRAb. PBMC-extracted RNA yielded the TCR library. Between the trimmed V and J ends, which lost 6 bases and 5 bases, there was a span of 10 bases. The CDR3 runs 13 residues. CDR1 MNHNS and CDR2 SASEGT come from the germline V gene. This sequence originates from a female donor with Graves disease. The gene calls are TRBV6-1 and TRBJ2-2, with D perhaps matching TRBD1 (6 bases). The input for sequencing was peripheral blood mononuclear cells (PBMCs), taken when the disease was refractory, from a patient treated with antithyroid drugs. The CDR3: CASSRGKTGELFF. In nucleotides, the CDR3 is TGTGCCAGCAGCAGGGGAAAAACCGGGGAGCTGTTTTTT.